The T cell receptor (beta chain) described here comes from a study of T and B cells in COVID-19 patients. The wider study: Most recovered patients had mild to moderate COVID-19 treated as outpatients. Of about 19 active-infection patients, some 11 were critically ill with mechanical ventilation or extracorporeal membrane oxygenation.

BIOMED2 TRB-A/B primer pools were used in multiplex TRB PCR. One entry per CDR3 protein, called by TCRdb with MiXCR from the multiplex PCR reads. The data show 15,000 to 20,000 distinct CDR3 sequences, 35% to 40% seen once. Study-wide points: There were more than 2,000 TCR clusters exclusive to the recovered cohort, some 31 with low generation probability. Active COVID-19 showed highly clonal TRB repertoires; recovery showed diversity and richness above healthy donors.

This clonotype has only a few counts. What it binds is unknown. Blood genomic DNA input for TRB amplification was 250-500 ng. The source of this sequence is a human donor with active COVID-19. Specimen: blood.

CDR3 loop: CASSLAWVGGGLPNSGANVLTF. The CDR3 bases are TGTGCCAGCAGCTTAGCCTGGGTCGGAGGGGGCCTACCCAACTCTGGGGCCAACGTCCTGACTTTC. This rearrangement joins TRBV7-6 to TRBJ2-6; weak D call: TRBD1 (7 bases). The CDR3 contains 22 residues. The V end lost 0 bases, the J end lost 0 bases, and 24 bases lay between the germline ends. Germline loops: CDR1 SGHVS, CDR2 FNYEAQ. Complete variable domain (other parts from reference TRBV7-6 and TRBJ2-6): GAGVSQSPRYKVTKRGQDVALRCDPISGHVSLYWYRQALGQGPEFLTYFNYEAQQDKSGLPNDRFSAERPEGSISTLTIQRTEQRDSAMYRCASSLAWVGGGLPNSGANVLTFGAGSRLTVL.